These 32 T cell receptor beta chains originate from one sample sequenced in a study of cytomegalovirus exposure and HLA in healthy donors. Primers: 60 Vbeta forward and 13 Jbeta reverse. Produced via immunoSEQ multiplex PCR; TCRdb's table is partial and in-frame only. This table has roughly 97,000 clones, 81% appearing once. Material: PBMCs. These receptors all come from a man between 40 and 49 years old in good health and CMV-seropositive.

V usage is TRBV18 and J usage is TRBJ2-1; TRBD2 matches at 11 bases. V was clipped by 3 bases and J by 4 bases; unmatched bases: 2. This CDR3 is 15 amino acids long. Germline CDR1 reads KGHSH; CDR2 reads LQKENI. The CDR3 reads CASSPLAGGYNEQFF. The CDR3 DNA reads TGTGCCAGCTCACCCCTAGCGGGAGGTTACAATGAGCAGTTCTTC.

This rearrangement joins TRBV2 to TRBJ1-1; D uncertain. The V and J ends lost 1 base and 2 bases respectively, with 11 bases between them. The CDR3 contains 15 residues. Germline-derived CDR1 and CDR2 are SNHLY and FYNNEI. CDR3 nucleotide sequence: TGTGCCAGCAGTGAAGTGAACAGATTTAACACTGAAGCTTTCTTT. It yields the protein CASSEVNRFNTEAFF.

V is TRBV5-4 and J is TRBJ1-2, with TRBD1 as a possible D gene (5 bases). The germline V gene encodes CDR1 SGHNT and CDR2 YYREEE (reference sequence). This CDR3 has 14 residues. V lost 5 bases and J lost 5, with 16 bases in between. The CDR3 sequence: CASRSGGEGYGYTF. The CDR3 DNA is TGTGCCAGCAGGTCCGGGGGGGAAGGGTATGGCTACACCTTC.

This chain links TRBV29-1 with TRBJ2-7; 8 bases fit TRBD1. V dropped 6 bases and J dropped 0; count of bases not matched to a gene: 7. CDR1 and CDR2 from the germline V gene are SQVTM and ANQGSEA. This CDR3 spans 14 amino acids. The CDR3 DNA is TGCAGCGTCGCTGGGACAGGCAGCTCCTACGAGCAGTACTTC. Translation gives CSVAGTGSSYEQYF.

This chain uses TRBV5-4 with TRBJ1-2, with TRBD1 matching over 9 bases. V shed 0 bases and J 4 bases; nucleotides not matched to a gene: 4. CDR3 length: 15 amino acids. Germline assignment: CDR1 SGHNT and CDR2 YYREEE (reference sequence). For the CDR3, the DNA is TGTGCCAGCAGCTTGGGGGGGACAGGGCCCTATGGCTACACCTTC. Its protein product is CASSLGGTGPYGYTF. The full variable domain, in which reference TRBV5-4 and TRBJ1-2 provide the parts outside the CDR3, is ETGVTQSPTHLIKTRGQQVTLRCSSQSGHNTVSWYQQALGQGPQFIFQYYREEENGRGNFPPRFSGLQFPNYSSELNVNALELDDSALYLCASSLGGTGPYGYTFGSGTRLTVV.

This clone is categorized as medium-sized. The rearrangement links TRBV6-1 to TRBJ2-3; D ambiguous. Trimming took 1 base from V and 5 from J, leaving 10 bases between them. The CDR3 covers 14 residues. Per germline, CDR1 MNHNS and CDR2 SASEGT. CDR3 residues: CASSEGPARDTQYF. CDR3 in DNA: TGTGCCAGCAGTGAAGGTCCAGCGAGAGATACGCAGTATTTT.

Only a few counts were recorded for this clone. This chain uses TRBV14 with TRBJ1-1, with D possibly matching TRBD1 (6 bases). The germline gives CDR1 SGHDN, CDR2 FVKESK. The CDR3 is made up of 15 amino acids. Trimming pared 0 bases from V and 1 base from J, leaving 9 bases between. The CDR3 region is CASSQEWTENTEAFF. The CDR3 DNA is TGTGCCAGCAGCCAAGAGTGGACAGAGAACACTGAAGCTTTCTTT.

This clone was detected only once. The V call is TRBV7-2, the J call TRBJ2-5; D ambiguous. The CDR3 sequence is 15 residues long. With 5 bases removed from V and 2 bases from J, the gap between germline ends came to 15 bases. In germline, CDR1 is SGHTA, CDR2 FQGNSA. CDR3 DNA sequence: TGTGCCAGCAGCCCCACCCAGGCAGCTCAAGAGACCCAGTACTTC. This sequence encodes CASSPTQAAQETQYF.

V is TRBV4-1 and J is TRBJ1-1, with 9 bases that match TRBD1. The germline V gene encodes CDR1 MGHRA and CDR2 YSYEKL. Unmatched junction bases numbered 4, after V lost 2 bases and J lost 6 bases. This CDR3 has 14 residues. The CDR3 reads CASSQRQGVAEAFF. The CDR3 DNA reads TGCGCCAGCAGCCAAAGACAGGGGGTGGCTGAAGCTTTCTTT.

V usage is TRBV9 and J usage is TRBJ1-1; the D gene is possibly TRBD1 (5 bases). Trimming stripped 4 bases from V and 2 bases from J, with 12 bases between. The CDR3 extends over 14 amino acids. Germline V gene data show CDR1 as SGDLS and CDR2 as YYNGEE. The DNA of the CDR3 is TGTGCCAGCAGCCCCAGGGTGGTAAACACTGAAGCTTTCTTT. Translation gives CASSPRVVNTEAFF.

As to this clone: At one end, the junction sequence differs from germline, possibly due to a read error. The CDR3 protein is CASSTPGLAGFWASGANGLTF. Written as DNA, the CDR3 is TGTGCCAGTAGTACTCCGGGACTAGCGGGCTTCTGGGCCTCTGGGGCCAACGGCCTGACTTTC. This sequence joins TRBV19 and TRBJ2-6; the match to TRBD2 covers 12 bases. CDR1 and CDR2 from the germline V gene are LNHDA and SQIVND (reference sequence). This CDR3 spans 21 amino acids.

The chain carries TRBV9 and TRBJ1-1; 8 bases line up with TRBD1. The CDR3 length is 15 residues. The germline V gene encodes CDR1 SGDLS and CDR2 YYNGEE. The J segment lost 1 base and the V segment lost 0 bases, leaving 2 bases of the junction unmatched. CDR3 DNA: TGTGCCAGCAGCGTAGAGGGGACAGGGAACACTGAAGCTTTCTTT. Translating gives CASSVEGTGNTEAFF.

This clone was observed once. This chain uses TRBV21-1 with TRBJ1-1. TRBV21-1 is termed a pseudogene. The CDR3 extends over 17 amino acids. The DNA for the CDR3 is TGTGCCAGCAGCAATCGCCTAAAACGACTGAGGCCCACGGGAGCTTTCTTT. Its protein product is CASSNRLKRLRPTGAFF.

This clone has just a few counts. V gene TRBV7-3 combines with J gene TRBJ1-1; perhaps TRBD1 as D (6 bases). CDR1 SGHTA and CDR2 FQGTGA come from the germline V gene. Trimming took off 5 bases at V and 9 bases at J, with 16 bases between the two ends. This CDR3 is built from 13 residues. CDR3: CASSPTTGTKAFF. The CDR3 nucleotides are TGTGCCAGCAGCCCTACTACAGGGACGAAAGCTTTCTTT.

As DNA, the CDR3 is TGTGCCAGCAACCGTACAGGGAACACTGAAGCTTTCTTT. Translating it yields CASNRTGNTEAFF. The V gene is TRBV11-3, the J gene TRBJ1-1; possible D gene TRBD1, 5 bases. CDR3 length: 13 residues. Germline loops: CDR1 SGHNT, CDR2 YENEEA. With 7 bases removed from V and 1 base from J, the gap between germline ends came to 10 bases.

This clone was seen once. This CDR3 reads CASSAWGGNTEAFF. In DNA, the CDR3 is TGTGCCAGCAGCGCCTGGGGGGGTAACACTGAAGCTTTCTTT. The rearrangement joins TRBV7-9 to TRBJ1-1; D is perhaps TRBD1 (5 bases). The CDR3 has 14 amino acids. With 5 bases removed from V and 2 bases from J, the gap between germline ends came to 12 bases. CDR1 and CDR2 from the germline V gene are SEHNR and FQNEAQ (reference sequence).

This clone appeared a few times. This rearrangement joins TRBV20-1 to TRBJ2-7; D perhaps matches TRBD2 (5 bases). The ends were cut back, 6 bases at V and 2 bases at J, with 5 bases in the middle. Germline V gene lookup returns CDR1 DFQATT and CDR2 SNEGSKA (reference sequence). The CDR3 length is 10 residues. The CDR3 DNA reads as TGCAGTGCGGGAGCCTACGAGCAGTACTTC. It yields the protein CSAGAYEQYF.

The chain is built from TRBV19 and TRBJ2-7; 14 positions match TRBD2. There are 15 residues in the CDR3. CDR1 is LNHDA and CDR2 is SQIVND in the germline V gene (reference sequence). The V segment lost 3 bases and the J segment 5 bases; nucleotides outside the gene matches: 3. The CDR3, as DNA: TGTGCCAGTAGTATTGCGGGACTAGCGGGAGACGAGCAGTACTTC. Protein sequence: CASSIAGLAGDEQYF. Together with reference TRBV19 and TRBJ2-7, the CDR3 gives the full variable domain: DGGITQSPKYLFRKEGQNVTLSCEQNLNHDAMYWYRQDPGQGLRLIYYSQIVNDFQKGDIAEGYSVSREKKESFPLTVTSAQKNPTAFYLCASSIAGLAGDEQYFGPGTRLTVT.

The chain combines TRBV15 with TRBJ1-1; weak D call: TRBD1 (6 bases). Per germline, CDR1 LNHNV and CDR2 YYDKDF (reference sequence). Trimming removed 5 bases from V and 4 bases from J, with 11 bases in between. The CDR3 length is 13 residues. The CDR3 bases are TGTGCCACCAGCGGCCAAGGGGGCACTGAAGCTTTCTTT. Amino acid sequence: CATSGQGGTEAFF.

The chain has TRBV2 and TRBJ2-6; 12 nucleotides agree with TRBD2. V lost 4 bases, J lost 2 bases, and 3 bases stayed unmatched. The CDR3 has 17 residues. In germline, CDR1 is SNHLY, CDR2 FYNNEI. CDR3 amino acids: CASSGTSGTTGANVLTF. CDR3 in DNA: TGTGCCAGCAGTGGGACTAGCGGGACTACTGGGGCCAACGTCCTGACTTTC.

V gene TRBV11-2 combines with J gene TRBJ2-3, with TRBD2 matching 10 bases. V was pared by 1 base and J by 3 bases, with 7 bases of the junction left unmatched. The CDR3 has 17 amino acids. CDR1 is SGHAT and CDR2 is FQNNGV in the germline V gene. This CDR3 reads CASSLGKGSGRTDTQYF. Written as DNA, the CDR3 is TGTGCCAGCAGCTTAGGGAAGGGTAGCGGGAGGACAGATACGCAGTATTTT. Complete variable domain (other parts from reference TRBV11-2 and TRBJ2-3): EAGVAQSPRYKIIEKRQSVAFWCNPISGHATLYWYQQILGQGPKLLIQFQNNGVVDDSQLPKDRFSAERLKGVDSTLKIQPAKLEDSAVYLCASSLGKGSGRTDTQYFGPGTRLTVL.

The chain employs TRBV19 and TRBJ1-2, with D perhaps matching TRBD1 (6 bases). The CDR3 runs to 14 residues. The ends were cut back, 8 bases at V and 7 bases at J, with 20 bases in the middle. The germline gives CDR1 LNHDA, CDR2 SQIVND (reference sequence). CDR3 in amino acids: CASVSRGGLGGYTF. The CDR3, as DNA: TGTGCCAGTGTAAGCAGGGGTGGACTTGGTGGCTACACCTTC.

The chain recombines TRBV19 with TRBJ2-1; TRBD1 matches 8 bases. This CDR3 is built from 14 residues. Trimming took 1 base from V and 6 from J; bases not matched to a gene: 2. Germline V CDR1 and CDR2: LNHDA, SQIVND (reference sequence). The CDR3 reads CASSIGRGRNEQFF. CDR3 coding DNA: TGTGCCAGTAGTATAGGCAGGGGGCGCAATGAGCAGTTCTTC.

The chain recombines TRBV5-4 with TRBJ1-2; weak D call: TRBD1 (6 bases). The CDR3 runs to 15 residues. V was cut by 0 bases and J by 7 bases, with 16 bases left in between. Looked up from germline, CDR1 is SGHNT and CDR2 is YYREEE (reference sequence). The CDR3 DNA follows: TGTGCCAGCAGCTTGGGTAGGGGACAAGACTCTGGCTACACCTTC. This encodes CASSLGRGQDSGYTF.

The rearrangement uses TRBV28 and TRBJ1-2, with unresolved D. Germline V gene data show CDR1 as MDHEN and CDR2 as SYDVKM. V was shortened by 5 bases and J by 2 bases, with 15 bases between the two germline ends. There are 15 residues in the CDR3. The CDR3 here is CASSRTHKQNYGYTF. The CDR3 nucleotides read TGTGCCAGCAGTCGAACTCACAAACAGAACTATGGCTACACCTTC.

The J gene is TRBJ2-1, the V gene TRBV28; no clear D. CDR1 MDHEN and CDR2 SYDVKM come from the germline V gene. V gave up 2 bases and J gave up 8 bases, with 4 bases separating them. The CDR3 totals 11 residues. The DNA for the CDR3 is TGTGCCAGCAGTTTAGAGGATGAGCAGTTCTTC. It translates to CASSLEDEQFF. The entire variable domain, with the rest obtained from reference TRBV28 and TRBJ2-1, is as follows: DVKVTQSSRYLVKRTGEKVFLECVQDMDHENMFWYRQDPGLGLRLIYFSYDVKMKEKGDIPEGYSVSREKKERFSLILESASTNQTSMYLCASSLEDEQFFGPGTRLTVL.

The CDR3 region is CASSLRTVTDTQYF. CDR3 DNA: TGTGCCAGCAGCTTGCGGACTGTCACAGATACGCAGTATTTT. This rearrangement joins TRBV5-6 to TRBJ2-3, with a weak D call TRBD2 (5 bases). Germline-derived CDR1 and CDR2 are SGHDT and YYEEEE. The CDR3 has 14 amino acids. Trimming shortened V by 1 base and J by 2 bases, and 8 bases separated the two germline ends.

This clone was observed a few times. This sequence joins TRBV7-9 and TRBJ2-2, with D possibly matching TRBD1 (5 bases). Trimming cost V 0 bases and J 6 bases, with 14 bases left between them. Germline V CDR1 and CDR2: SEHNR, FQNEAQ (reference sequence). The CDR3 is 16 amino acids. This CDR3 is CASSLARGQGAGELFF. The DNA for the CDR3 is TGTGCCAGCAGCTTAGCGCGTGGTCAGGGCGCCGGGGAGCTGTTTTTT.

The V gene is TRBV5-1, the J gene TRBJ2-5; a weak D match, TRBD2 (6 bases). This CDR3 contains 14 residues. V gave up 2 bases and J gave up 5 bases, with 13 bases separating them. From germline, CDR1 is SGHRS and CDR2 YFSETQ. This chain's CDR3 is CASSFGGKGETQYF. In DNA form, the CDR3 reads TGCGCCAGCAGCTTCGGGGGAAAAGGGGAGACCCAGTACTTC.

This clone was seen a few times. Written as DNA, the CDR3 is TGTGCCAGCTCACCATCAGGGGCGGAGGGCTACACCTTC. Its protein product is CASSPSGAEGYTF. The chain joins TRBV18 to TRBJ1-2, with D maybe TRBD1 (6 bases). CDR1 KGHSH and CDR2 LQKENI come from the germline V gene. The CDR3 consists of 13 residues. Between the trimmed V and J ends, which lost 2 bases and 8 bases, there was a span of 12 bases.

V is TRBV27 and J is TRBJ1-6, with TRBD1 as a possible D gene (6 bases). Trimming shortened V by 6 bases and J by 5 bases, and 8 bases separated the two germline ends. The CDR3 is 13 residues long. CDR1 MNHEY and CDR2 SMNVEV come from the germline V gene (reference sequence). The CDR3 loop is CASRGQNNSPLHF. The CDR3 nucleotides read TGTGCCAGCAGAGGACAGAATAATTCACCCCTCCACTTT.

This clone has more than one count but fewer than ten. V and J are TRBV23-1 and TRBJ1-5; D is undetermined. TRBV23-1 is identified as an open reading frame with a role that is uncertain. The V and J ends lost 0 bases and 5 bases respectively, with 11 bases between them. CDR3 length: 15 residues. CDR3 in amino acids: CASSQSSAEHQPQHF. The DNA of the CDR3 is TGCGCCAGCAGTCAATCCTCAGCGGAGCATCAGCCCCAGCATTTT.